This T cell receptor (beta chain) emerged from a study of OX40 agonist ivuxolimab in advanced cancers. Study background: Averaging roughly 60 years in age, with a range of roughly 20 to 90, the cohort was 82.7% male.

Per germline, CDR1 SGHKS and CDR2 YYEKEE (reference sequence). Losses at the gene ends were 4 bases for V and 0 bases for J; bases not matched to a gene: 8. The CDR3 loop spans 17 amino acids. Here immunoSEQ multiplex PCR was the method, and the copy in TCRdb shows in-frame clones only, minus some. The data show more than 75,000 clones, approximately 86% seen once. On this clone: Its antigen is unknown.

The study's findings and limits: There was clonal expansion of CD4+ and CD8+ blood T cells by week 6 at 0.1 to 3.0 mg/kg.

The specimen was CD4+ or CD8+ T cells sorted from blood, collected in a trial of the OX40 agonist ivuxolimab. The genes are TRBV5-5 and TRBJ1-3, with 9 bases that match TRBD1. The receptor comes from an adult with an advanced solid tumor such as melanoma, head and neck, liver or kidney cancer. CDR3 region: CASSPRTGVLSGNTIYF. DNA of the CDR3: TGTGCCAGCAGCCCCCGGACAGGGGTCCTCTCTGGAAACACCATATATTTT.